The 13 T cell receptor beta chains presented below share a single source sample, sequenced in a study of shared clonotypes between healthy human individuals. Sequencing used immunoSEQ multiplex PCR; TCRdb keeps in-frame clones, though not all of them. The top ten hold around 0.25% of the sample, which has over 750,000 clones, 95% to 97% seen once. Naive CD8 cells lacked CD45RO, underwent positive selection for CCR7 and left out terminally differentiated effector memory CD45RA+ cells. Sample: naive CD8+ T cells sorted from blood. These receptors were collected from a man aged 25-40 years in good health.

As for this clone: The same CDR3 also results from other DNA sequences found in this sample. The chain links TRBV6-5 to TRBJ2-3; no clear D gene. Germline V gene sequence: CDR1 MNHEY, CDR2 SVGAGI. Trimming shortened V by 0 bases and J by 3 bases, and 4 bases separated the two germline ends. CDR3 length: 13 amino acids. The chain's CDR3 is CASSYSWTDTQYF. The CDR3 nucleotides are TGTGCCAGCAGTTACTCCTGGACAGATACGCAGTATTTT.

J is TRBJ2-2 and V is TRBV5-6, with a possible D match to TRBD2 (6 bases). Germline V gives CDR1 SGHDT, CDR2 YYEEEE. This CDR3 has 17 residues. Trimming pared 7 bases from V and 1 base from J, leaving 20 bases between. The CDR3 DNA follows: TGTGCCAGCGCCCCCCCTTTTAGCGGAGTGAACACCGGGGAGCTGTTTTTT. This translates into CASAPPFSGVNTGELFF. Variable domain in full (rest from reference TRBV5-6 and TRBJ2-2): DAGVTQSPTHLIKTRGQQVTLRCSPKSGHDTVSWYQQALGQGPQFIFQYYEEEERQRGNFPDRFSGHQFPNYSSELNVNALLLGDSALYLCASAPPFSGVNTGELFFGEGSRLTVL.

The chain combines TRBV15 with TRBJ2-7, with 10 positions matching TRBD1. CDR1 and CDR2 (germline): LNHNV, YYDKDF (reference sequence). The CDR3 spans 17 residues. V was pared by 0 bases and J by 3 bases, with 8 bases of the junction left unmatched. CDR3 amino acids: CATSREAAGQGFYEQYF. The CDR3 DNA reads TGTGCCACCAGCAGAGAAGCAGCGGGACAGGGGTTCTACGAGCAGTACTTC.

This clone was recorded once. The chain links TRBV13 to TRBJ2-1; 9 positions match TRBD1. Germline V gives CDR1 PRHDT, CDR2 FYEKMQ (reference sequence). Losses at the gene ends were 3 bases for V and 7 bases for J; bases not matched to a gene: 7. The CDR3 contains 15 residues. The CDR3 bases are TGTGCCAGCAGCTTTCCGGGACAGGGCCGAAATGAGCAGTTCTTC. Translating it yields CASSFPGQGRNEQFF.

The chain employs TRBV28 and TRBJ1-2; D gene unclear. The CDR3 extends over 16 amino acids. V shed 5 bases and J shed 0 bases, with 16 bases lying between them. Germline CDR1 reads MDHEN; CDR2 reads SYDVKM. The CDR3 loop reads CASSPHWTEANYGYTF. In nucleotides, the CDR3 is TGTGCCAGCAGTCCTCATTGGACGGAAGCTAACTATGGCTACACCTTC.

V and J are TRBV6-6 and TRBJ2-1; either TRBD1 or TRBD2 may fit D (6 bases each). Germline-derived CDR1 and CDR2 are MNHNY and SVGAGI (reference sequence). The V and J ends lost 6 bases and 2 bases respectively, with 14 bases between them. This CDR3 contains 15 residues. The CDR3 nucleotides read TGTGCCAGCAGCCCAAAGGGGGGTGCCTACAATGAGCAGTTCTTC. Translated: CASSPKGGAYNEQFF.

The chain couples TRBV4-3 to TRBJ2-2; D not certain. V lost 0 bases, J lost 0 bases, and 8 bases lay in between. CDR1 is LGHNA, CDR2 YSLEER, per germline. The CDR3 has 16 amino acids. The CDR3 reads CASSQDRVSNTGELFF. Here the CDR3 DNA reads TGCGCCAGCAGCCAAGACCGGGTATCGAACACCGGGGAGCTGTTTTTT.

The chain employs TRBV19 and TRBJ1-5, with D possibly matching TRBD1 (6 bases). The length of the CDR3 is 15 residues. With 7 bases removed from V and 4 bases from J, the gap between germline ends came to 17 bases. In germline, CDR1 is LNHDA, CDR2 SQIVND (reference sequence). The CDR3 region is CASTLFGQLNQPQHF. The CDR3 region has the DNA TGTGCCAGTACCCTTTTTGGACAGTTGAATCAGCCCCAGCATTTT.

This rearrangement joins TRBV15 to TRBJ1-5, with D perhaps TRBD1 (5 bases). Trimming removed 9 bases at V and 3 bases at J, with 15 bases between. This CDR3 region has 14 residues. Germline assignment: CDR1 LNHNV and CDR2 YYDKDF (reference sequence). Here the CDR3 DNA reads TGTGCCACATCGATGTCAGGGAACAATCAGCCCCAGCATTTT. Its protein product is CATSMSGNNQPQHF.

V and J are TRBV2 and TRBJ2-1; a possible D gene is TRBD1 (5 bases). Deletions cut 6 bases from V and 10 bases from J, with 10 bases between. This CDR3 has 11 residues. Germline-derived CDR1 and CDR2 are SNHLY and FYNNEI. This CDR3 reads CASRRGTEQFF. In DNA, the CDR3 is TGTGCCAGCAGAAGGGGAACAGAGCAGTTCTTC. Combining the CDR3 with reference TRBV2 and TRBJ2-1 gives the whole variable domain EPEVTQTPSHQVTQMGQEVILRCVPISNHLYFYWYRQILGQKVEFLVSFYNNEISEKSEIFDDQFSVERPDGSNFTLKIRSTKLEDSAMYFCASRRGTEQFFGPGTRLTVL.

The V call is TRBV14, the J call TRBJ1-4; no clear D. V lost 4 bases, J lost 2 bases, and 11 bases lay in between. The germline CDR1 and CDR2 sequences are SGHDN and FVKESK. The CDR3 runs to 15 residues. The CDR3 is CASSPREGTNEKLFF. For the CDR3, the DNA is TGTGCCAGCAGCCCCCGGGAGGGTACTAATGAAAAACTGTTTTTT.

The genes are TRBV6-6 and TRBJ2-7, with 7 bases matching TRBD2. The V and J ends lost 4 bases and 2 bases, in that order; junction bases with no gene match: 8. The CDR3 loop spans 15 amino acids. Germline CDR1 reads MNHNY; CDR2 reads SVGAGI (reference sequence). DNA of the CDR3: TGTGCCAGCAGTTCCCTACGGGAGGTCCCCTACGAGCAGTACTTC. Residues: CASSSLREVPYEQYF.

CDR3: CASSLGPATNEKLFF. The CDR3 nucleotides are TGTGCCAGCAGTCTCGGTCCCGCAACTAATGAAAAACTGTTTTTT. This rearrangement joins TRBV6-5 to TRBJ1-4, with D hard to call. This CDR3 region has 15 residues. V lost 5 bases, J lost 0 bases, and 10 bases lay in between. CDR1 is MNHEY and CDR2 is SVGAGI in the germline V gene.